Described below is a single T cell receptor beta chain sequence and its context. Its antigen is still unknown. Per-nucleotide qualities are absent, and no much larger clonotype sits a single base away. These data originate in a study of T cell responses to AZD1222 COVID-19 vaccine (dated by TCRdb to the early 2020s). Study-level background: AZD1222 recipients with second doses at about 4 weeks or about 12 weeks were pooled, because spike-specific TCR depth and breadth did not differ between schedules. A total of about 230 trial participants underwent TCR sequencing, of whom 207 received two doses of AZD1222 and some 26 received two doses of the MenACWY control vaccine. Trial participants were enrolled by age into 18-55, 56-69 and 70-plus year subgroups, with roughly 160, 29 and 62 TCR-sequenced participants respectively. Study-level results and caveats: The vaccine-associated CD4 TCRs covered the entire spike protein, and the dominant responses fell in regions 160-218 and 743-854. Conclusions about previously exposed vaccinees were limited because only six AZD1222 recipients were SARS-CoV-2 seropositive at baseline. Because no samples from the day 14 peak response were available, repertoires could be characterized only after the peak T cell response. After two AZD1222 doses, both the breadth and the depth of spike-specific TCRs were significantly higher than at day 0 and than in MenACWY recipients. Most participants were white British and females outnumbered males, and the authors suggested that clonal diversity may have been underestimated. Nearly half of unique spike-specific TCRs reportedly recognized epitopes outside regions mutated in the B.1.351 and B.1.1.7 variants. The 56-69-year group was small, and its depth increase did not reach significance, likely because of low power.

The CDR3 regions of human TCRbeta chains were analyzed by immunosequencing. In the source study's methods: TCRs in the repertoires were compared against a reference library of SARS-CoV-2-specific TCRs that had been generated with the MIRA antigen-specificity platform. Breadth was defined as the fraction of unique TCRs that were SARS-CoV-2-associated. Depth was defined as the fraction of total T cells that were SARS-CoV-2-associated. Using the MIRA data, each spike-specific TCR was mapped to the spike region that the TCR reacts to and placed in a CD4 or CD8 class. Log10-transformed breadth and depth values were compared by one-way ANOVA with Sidak's multiple comparisons tests. The table comes from immuneACCESS by way of TCRdb, which keeps in-frame sequences with V and J called. Part of the clones is missing from these tables; in studies checked, under half for an unresolved V gene and the rest for unknown reasons. V, J and clone size are those of that table, while D and trimming were read from the DNA. This sample is represented by 150,000 to 180,000 clones; around 90% of them were singletons. The ten largest clones add up to 15% to 20% of the sample.

The time point label on this specimen signifies: baseline before first vaccination. Vaccinee samples came from UK trials COV001 and COV002, including a single-blind randomized controlled phase 2/3 trial of AZD1222 (ChAdOx1 nCoV-19) in healthy adults. Trial participant PBMC samples were collected at day 0 and day 28 after the second dose for TCRbeta chain sequencing. The germline V gene (reference sequence) provides CDR1 LGHDT and CDR2 YNNKEL. Counted from cysteine to phenylalanine, this CDR3 has 18 amino acids. The read is trimmed to its CDR3 DNA, 54 bases read in frame from base 1. Deletion took 0 bases off V and 3 bases off J, with a span of 15 bases between the germline ends.

This clonotype was sampled from an adult in good health. The chain links TRBV3-1 (or the pseudogene TRBV3-2) with TRBJ2-6; the D gene cannot be resolved beyond TRBD1 or TRBD2, each matching 5 bases. The source material was peripheral blood, sampled on day 0 of AZD1222 vaccination. The sequenced DNA is TGTGCCAGCAGCCAAGATGGGAGATGGGGGAGTGGGGCCAACGTCCTGACTTTC. This translates into CASSQDGRWGSGANVLTF.